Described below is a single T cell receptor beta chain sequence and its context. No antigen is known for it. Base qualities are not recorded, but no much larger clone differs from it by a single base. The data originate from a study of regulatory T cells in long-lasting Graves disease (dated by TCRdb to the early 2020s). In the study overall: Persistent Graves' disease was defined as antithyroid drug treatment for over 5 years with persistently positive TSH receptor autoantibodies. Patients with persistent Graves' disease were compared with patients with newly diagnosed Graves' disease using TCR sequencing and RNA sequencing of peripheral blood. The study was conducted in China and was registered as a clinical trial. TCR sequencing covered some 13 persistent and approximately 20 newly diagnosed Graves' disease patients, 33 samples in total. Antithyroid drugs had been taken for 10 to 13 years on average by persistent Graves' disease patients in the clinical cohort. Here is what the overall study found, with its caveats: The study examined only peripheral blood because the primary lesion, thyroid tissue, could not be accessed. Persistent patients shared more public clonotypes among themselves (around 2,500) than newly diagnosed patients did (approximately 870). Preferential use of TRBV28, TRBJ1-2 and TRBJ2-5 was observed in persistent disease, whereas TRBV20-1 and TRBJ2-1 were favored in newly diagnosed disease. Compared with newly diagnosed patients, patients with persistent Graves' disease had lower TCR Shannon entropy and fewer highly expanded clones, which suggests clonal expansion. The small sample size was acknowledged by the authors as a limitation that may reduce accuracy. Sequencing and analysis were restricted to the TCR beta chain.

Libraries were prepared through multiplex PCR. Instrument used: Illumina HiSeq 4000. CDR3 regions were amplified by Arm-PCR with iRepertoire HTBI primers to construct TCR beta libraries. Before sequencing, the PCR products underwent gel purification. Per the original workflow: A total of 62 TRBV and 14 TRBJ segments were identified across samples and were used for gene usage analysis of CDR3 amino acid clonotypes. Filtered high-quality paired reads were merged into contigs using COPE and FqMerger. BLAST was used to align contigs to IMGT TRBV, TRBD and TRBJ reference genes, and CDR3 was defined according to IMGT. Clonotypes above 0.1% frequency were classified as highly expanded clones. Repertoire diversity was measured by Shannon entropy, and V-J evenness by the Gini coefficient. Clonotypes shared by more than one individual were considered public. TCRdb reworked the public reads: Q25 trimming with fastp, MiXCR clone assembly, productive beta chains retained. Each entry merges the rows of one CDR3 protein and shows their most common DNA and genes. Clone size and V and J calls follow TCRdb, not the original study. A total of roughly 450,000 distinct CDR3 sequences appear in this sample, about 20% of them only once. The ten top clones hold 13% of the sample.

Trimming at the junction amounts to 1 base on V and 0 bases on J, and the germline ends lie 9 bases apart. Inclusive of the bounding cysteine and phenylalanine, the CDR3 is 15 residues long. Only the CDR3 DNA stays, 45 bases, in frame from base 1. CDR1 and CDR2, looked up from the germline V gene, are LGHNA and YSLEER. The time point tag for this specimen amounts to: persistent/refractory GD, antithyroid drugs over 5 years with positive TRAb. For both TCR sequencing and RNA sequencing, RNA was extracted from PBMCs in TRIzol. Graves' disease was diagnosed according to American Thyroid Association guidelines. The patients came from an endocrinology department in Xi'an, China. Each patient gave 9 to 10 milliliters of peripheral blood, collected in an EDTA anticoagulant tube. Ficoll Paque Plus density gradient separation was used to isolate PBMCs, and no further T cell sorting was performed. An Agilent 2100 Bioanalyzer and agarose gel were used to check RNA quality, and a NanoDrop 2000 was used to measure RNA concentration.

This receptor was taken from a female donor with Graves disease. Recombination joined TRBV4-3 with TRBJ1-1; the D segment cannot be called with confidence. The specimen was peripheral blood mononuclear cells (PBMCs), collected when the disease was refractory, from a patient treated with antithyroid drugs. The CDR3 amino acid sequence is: CASSQVSTVNTEAFF. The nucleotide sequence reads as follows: TGCGCCAGCAGCCAAGTTTCAACGGTGAACACTGAAGCTTTCTTT.